Shown below are 28 T cell receptor beta chains from a single sample sequenced in a study of identical twins. One entry per CDR3 protein results from TCRdb running MiXCR on the 5' RACE reads. The table has hundreds of thousands of distinct CDR3 sequences, 7.5% seen once; the top ten hold 5.4%. The same specimen was also included in a second study, on yellow fever vaccine responses in identical twins.

The sample consisted of CD8+ T cells sorted from blood. The source of these receptors is a woman in her late teens or twenties in good health.

This clonotype was seen more than once but under ten times. V is TRBV12-3 or TRBV12-4 and J is TRBJ1-6; no clear D gene. Deletions cut 5 bases from V and 0 bases from J, with 8 bases between. The length of the CDR3 is 15 residues. The CDR3 protein is CASSRLSSYNSPLHF. CDR3 sequence (DNA): TGTGCCAGCAGTCGCTTAAGCTCCTATAATTCACCCCTCCACTTT.

This clonotype came up a few times. This sequence joins TRBV27 and TRBJ1-2; D gene unclear. This CDR3 has 16 residues. The V gene lost 7 bases and the J gene lost 2 bases, with 20 bases spanning the gap. From germline, CDR1 is MNHEY and CDR2 SMNVEV (reference sequence). CDR3 region: CASTASREIRNYGYTF. In DNA, the CDR3 is TGTGCCAGCACCGCAAGCAGAGAAATAAGGAACTATGGCTACACCTTC.

This chain uses TRBV20-1 with TRBJ2-1, with D unclear. The CDR3 loop spans 18 amino acids. CDR1 is DFQATT, CDR2 SNEGSKA, per germline (reference sequence). Between the trimmed V and J ends, which lost 0 bases and 4 bases, there was a span of 22 bases. The CDR3 spells CSARDATVHLRRYNEQFF. DNA for the CDR3: TGCAGTGCTAGAGATGCCACCGTTCATCTCCGTAGGTACAATGAGCAGTTCTTC.

The V gene is TRBV20-1, the J gene TRBJ1-1; the D gene is possibly TRBD1 (6 bases). This CDR3 has 12 residues. The germline CDR1 and CDR2 sequences are DFQATT and SNEGSKA (reference sequence). V lost 3 bases, J lost 4 bases, and 9 bases lay in between. DNA of the CDR3: TGCAGTGCTAGGAAAGGGGGCACTGAAGCTTTCTTT. This sequence encodes CSARKGGTEAFF.

V and J are TRBV14 and TRBJ1-1; 10 bases fit TRBD1. The junction had 7 bases not matched to a gene; V was cut back by 0 bases and J by 6 bases. CDR3 length equals 16 residues. Germline V CDR1 and CDR2: SGHDN, FVKESK. The CDR3 nucleotides read TGTGCCAGCAGCCAAGATTTTAGACAGGGGGCTGCTGAAGCTTTCTTT. Protein sequence: CASSQDFRQGAAEAFF.

This clonotype has ten or more counts. The V call is TRBV7-9, the J call TRBJ2-1; D is uncertain. V was clipped by 4 bases and J by 9 bases, with 7 bases between them. CDR3 length equals 11 residues. CDR1 is SEHNR and CDR2 is FQNEAQ in the germline V gene (reference sequence). The CDR3 loop is CASSWDGEQFF. The CDR3 DNA is TGTGCCAGCAGCTGGGATGGTGAGCAGTTCTTC.

This clonotype was seen at least ten times. The chain recombines TRBV4-2 with TRBJ2-3; TRBD2 matches at 7 bases. CDR3 length: 17 amino acids. The V segment lost 0 bases and the J segment 2 bases; nucleotides outside the gene matches: 8. In germline, CDR1 is LGHNA, CDR2 YNFKEQ. The CDR3 region is CASSQERASGVTDTQYF. The CDR3 coding sequence is TGTGCCAGCAGCCAAGAAAGGGCCAGCGGGGTCACAGATACGCAGTATTTT.

Ten or more counts support this clonotype. The chain couples TRBV28 to TRBJ2-1; no clear D gene. This CDR3 is built from 16 residues. The germline CDR1 and CDR2 sequences are MDHEN and SYDVKM. V lost 2 bases, J lost 0 bases, and 11 bases lay in between. The CDR3, as DNA: TGTGCCAGCAGTTTAGGAGCGCAGAGCTCCTACAATGAGCAGTTCTTC. This encodes CASSLGAQSSYNEQFF.

This clonotype was detected many times. V gene TRBV4-1 combines with J gene TRBJ2-1, with D possibly TRBD1 on 6 matching bases. Germline-derived CDR1 and CDR2 are MGHRA and YSYEKL. Trimming pared 0 bases from V and 0 bases from J, leaving 12 bases between. The CDR3 is made up of 17 amino acids. The CDR3: CASSQDLGAISYNEQFF. In DNA form, the CDR3 reads TGCGCCAGCAGCCAAGATCTGGGGGCCATCTCCTACAATGAGCAGTTCTTC.

This rearrangement joins TRBV4-1 to TRBJ2-7; unclear D gene. The length of the CDR3 is 15 residues. Trimming left V 3 bases short and J 3 bases short, with 15 bases between. Germline V gene lookup returns CDR1 MGHRA and CDR2 YSYEKL. The CDR3 region has the DNA TGCGCCAGCAGCCAGCTCCCCGGGCTTGACTACGAGCAGTACGTC. Translation: CASSQLPGLDYEQYV.

This clonotype is classed as medium-sized. The chain carries TRBV7-6 and TRBJ2-7, with D possibly being TRBD2 (5 bases). This CDR3 is 13 amino acids long. CDR1 and CDR2 from the germline V gene are SGHVS and FNYEAQ. V was shortened by 6 bases and J by 0 bases, with 9 bases between the two germline ends. For the CDR3, the DNA is TGTGCCAGCAGTTGGGAGAGCTCCTACGAGCAGTACTTC. Its translation: CASSWESSYEQYF. Using reference TRBV7-6 and TRBJ2-7 for the parts outside the CDR3, the full variable domain is GAGVSQSPRYKVTKRGQDVALRCDPISGHVSLYWYRQALGQGPEFLTYFNYEAQQDKSGLPNDRFSAERPEGSISTLTIQRTEQRDSAMYRCASSWESSYEQYFGPGTRLTVT.

The chain uses TRBV20-1 and TRBJ2-3, with 7 bases identical to TRBD2. Trimming cost V 0 bases and J 0 bases; bases outside gene matches: 6. The length of the CDR3 is 16 residues. The V gene's germline CDR1 is DFQATT and CDR2 SNEGSKA (reference sequence). CDR3 amino acids: CSARDPERGSTDTQYF. As DNA, the CDR3 is TGCAGTGCTAGAGATCCAGAGCGGGGTAGCACAGATACGCAGTATTTT.

The V gene is TRBV6-4, the J gene TRBJ1-1, with TRBD1 as a possible D gene (6 bases). This CDR3 is built from 15 residues. CDR1 and CDR2 (germline): MRHNA, SNTAGT. V dropped 0 bases and J dropped 5 bases, with 13 bases sitting between them. The CDR3 DNA reads as TGTGCCAGCAGTGACTCGGGGGGGGCTCGGACTGAAGCTTTCTTT. This sequence encodes CASSDSGGARTEAFF.

This clonotype appeared many times. The J gene is TRBJ2-7, the V gene TRBV12-3 or TRBV12-4; tentative D call: TRBD1 (5 bases). V was cut by 5 bases and J by 2 bases, with 7 bases left in between. The CDR3 sequence is 12 residues long. In DNA, the CDR3 is TGTGCCAGCAGTGACAGCCCCTACGAGCAGTACTTC. Translated, it gives CASSDSPYEQYF.

V usage is TRBV10-3 and J usage is TRBJ2-5, with TRBD2 as a possible D gene (5 bases). The CDR3 is made up of 13 amino acids. Germline CDR1 ENHRY, CDR2 SYGVKD. Trimming removed 1 base at V and 3 bases at J, with 6 bases between. CDR3 DNA sequence: TGTGCCATCAGTGAGTTGGAGGAAGAGACCCAGTACTTC. Amino acid sequence: CAISELEEETQYF.

The rearrangement links TRBV20-1 to TRBJ2-4; 7 bases line up with TRBD1. In germline, CDR1 is DFQATT, CDR2 SNEGSKA (reference sequence). The junction had 5 bases not matched to a gene; V was cut back by 0 bases and J by 6 bases. The CDR3 is made up of 14 amino acids. CDR3 in DNA: TGCAGTGCTAGAGAAACAGGGGATCCAAACATTCAGTACTTC. This translates into CSARETGDPNIQYF.

The chain couples TRBV21-1 to TRBJ1-2; TRBD1 is the table's D call, not checked against the DNA. TRBV21-1 is noted as a pseudogene. There are 13 residues in the CDR3. The CDR3 sequence: CASSKGGTGHYTF. In DNA form, the CDR3 reads TGTGCCAGCAGCAAAGGCGGGACAGGGCACTACACCTTC.

Here the CDR3 reads CATSRDREGQPQHF. The CDR3 nucleotides are TGTGCCACCAGCAGAGATCGGGAGGGACAGCCCCAGCATTTT. The genes are TRBV15 and TRBJ1-5; D remains unclear. V dropped 0 bases and J dropped 7 bases, with 10 bases sitting between them. The CDR3 consists of 14 residues. Germline CDR1 LNHNV, CDR2 YYDKDF (reference sequence).

Ten or more counts support this clonotype. The chain is built from TRBV10-3 and TRBJ2-1, with TRBD2 identical over 9 bases. Looked up from germline, CDR1 is ENHRY and CDR2 is SYGVKD. CDR3 length: 20 residues. V trimming: 0 bases; J trimming: 1 base; junction bases outside the gene matches: 13. CDR3 nucleotide sequence: TGTGCCATCAGTGAGTCCCTAGCGCTACAAGCGGGGGGTTCCTACAATGAGCAGTTCTTC. Translated: CAISESLALQAGGSYNEQFF.

The gene calls are TRBV7-9 and TRBJ2-3; no clear D gene. The CDR3 has 12 residues. V shed 5 bases and J shed 4 bases, with 7 bases lying between them. CDR1 is SEHNR and CDR2 is FQNEAQ in the germline V gene (reference sequence). The CDR3 nucleotides are TGTGCCAGCAGCGTACTGGCAGATACGCAGTATTTT. Its translation is CASSVLADTQYF.

CDR3 protein: CASSLTPRELGLNEQFF. The CDR3 coding sequence is TGTGCCAGCAGCTTAACCCCACGGGAGCTGGGTTTGAATGAGCAGTTCTTC. The V and J genes are TRBV7-6 and TRBJ2-1; maybe TRBD2 (6 bases). Germline CDR1 reads SGHVS; CDR2 reads FNYEAQ. The V end was cut by 2 bases, the J end by 7 bases, with 21 bases between. The CDR3 is 17 amino acids.

The chain links TRBV4-1 to TRBJ2-3; D may be TRBD1 (6 bases). In germline, CDR1 is MGHRA, CDR2 YSYEKL. V lost 4 bases to trimming and J lost 1 base, with 12 bases between them. CDR3 length equals 15 residues. CDR3 region: CASSPTRTGTDTQYF. The CDR3 region has the DNA TGCGCCAGCAGCCCTACCCGGACAGGCACAGATACGCAGTATTTT.

The J gene is TRBJ1-2, the V gene TRBV27; 7 bases are shared with TRBD1. CDR3 length: 15 amino acids. With 3 bases clipped from V and 4 bases from J, the junction kept 8 bases outside the gene matches. Germline CDR1 reads MNHEY; CDR2 reads SMNVEV (reference sequence). CDR3 sequence (DNA): TGTGCCAGCAGTTTTCAGGGGGATGTCGTCTATGGCTACACCTTC. Its protein is CASSFQGDVVYGYTF.

This clonotype was counted many times. V usage is TRBV20-1 and J usage is TRBJ2-1; D possibly corresponds to TRBD2 (6 bases). Germline-derived CDR1 and CDR2 are DFQATT and SNEGSKA (reference sequence). The CDR3 has 16 residues. Trimming stripped 5 bases from V and 0 bases from J, with 17 bases between. The CDR3 loop is CSAGPGLRSSYNEQFF. Here the CDR3 DNA reads TGCAGTGCTGGTCCGGGACTCCGAAGCTCCTACAATGAGCAGTTCTTC.

The rearrangement links TRBV6-2 or TRBV6-3 to TRBJ1-3, with a weak D call TRBD1 (5 bases). The CDR3 is made up of 19 amino acids. Germline V lookup: CDR1 MNHEY, CDR2 SVGEGT. Trimming left V 0 bases short and J 0 bases short, with 18 bases between. CDR3 nucleotides: TGTGCCAGCAGTTACTCGAAGAGTGGACACACCAACTCTGGAAACACCATATATTTT. Encoded protein: CASSYSKSGHTNSGNTIYF.

The V and J genes are TRBV9 and TRBJ2-6, with 12 nucleotides matching TRBD1. This CDR3 contains 18 residues. The germline gives CDR1 SGDLS, CDR2 YYNGEE. V dropped 3 bases and J dropped 4; count of bases not matched to a gene: 8. DNA for the CDR3: TGTGCCAGCAGCGGAAAGGGACAGGGGGCGCAAGGGGCCAACGTCCTGACTTTC. Residues: CASSGKGQGAQGANVLTF.

The table lists this clonotype with a few counts. V is TRBV19 and J is TRBJ1-2; D might be TRBD1 (5 bases). The CDR3 sequence is 11 residues long. Trimming shortened V by 3 bases and J by 13 bases, and 12 bases separated the two germline ends. Looked up from germline, CDR1 is LNHDA and CDR2 is SQIVND (reference sequence). CDR3 residues: CASSMGVFFTF. The CDR3 nucleotides read TGTGCCAGTAGTATGGGGGTTTTCTTCACCTTC.

In its sample, this clonotype was seen many times. The gene calls are TRBV5-1 and TRBJ1-4; 8 bases map to TRBD1. There are 15 residues in the CDR3. V dropped 4 bases and J dropped 8; count of bases not matched to a gene: 10. Germline CDR1 SGHRS, CDR2 YFSETQ. The chain's CDR3 is CASSRGQGVQEKLFF. Written as DNA, the CDR3 is TGCGCCAGCAGCCGAGGACAGGGCGTTCAGGAAAAACTGTTTTTT.